A selection of T cell receptor beta chains follows, all from one sample in a study of blood T cell repertoires in COVID-19. The protocol was immunoSEQ multiplex PCR, while the TCRdb copy is restricted to in-frame clones and leaves out a portion. The profile shows over 200,000 clones, 83% of them singletons. Sequencing was performed on peripheral blood. These receptors were collected from a man aged 80 or over with acute or convalescent COVID-19. Each CDR3 is given with its conserved first and last residue. The D gene is left open where the match is weak. Expanded clones get a size class; other rows say once, few or many, or leave the size out.

d_gene | j_gene | abundance | v_gene | CDR3aa | CDR3nt
TRBD2 | TRBJ2-1 | - | TRBV28 | CASSLRGLVRLAGVDEQFF | TGTGCCAGCAGTTTAAGGGGGCTCGTAAGACTAGCGGGAGTGGATGAGCAGTTCTTC
TRBD1 | TRBJ1-2 | - | TRBV6-5 | CASSYSVTGQESF | TGTGCCAGCAGTTACTCCGTAACCGGACAGGAGAGCTTC
TRBD1 | TRBJ2-3 | - | TRBV7-6 | CASSLAAGTGASTDTQYF | TGTGCCAGCAGCTTAGCGGCCGGGACAGGGGCGAGCACAGATACGCAGTATTTT
- | TRBJ1-2 | once | TRBV28 | CASSLITGDDNYGYTF | TGTGCCAGCAGTTTGATAACAGGAGACGATAACTATGGCTACACCTTC
- | TRBJ2-3 | - | TRBV28 | CASSQTDTQYF | TGTGCCAGCAGTCAGACAGATACGCAGTATTTT
- | TRBJ1-1 | - | TRBV7-2 | CASSLDGRTMNTEAFF | TGTGCCAGCAGCTTAGATGGTAGAACGATGAACACTGAAGCTTTCTTT
- | TRBJ2-1 | - | TRBV6-4 | CASSASGAYNEQFF | TGTGCCAGCAGTGCCAGCGGAGCCTACAATGAGCAGTTCTTC
TRBD2 | TRBJ2-7 | - | TRBV18 | CASSPQRTGGPEEQYF | TGTGCCAGCTCACCACAAAGAACGGGAGGGCCTGAAGAGCAGTACTTC
TRBD2 | TRBJ2-1 | once | TRBV19 | CASLPGLAYSDEQFF | TGTGCCAGTCTACCCGGACTAGCATACAGCGATGAGCAGTTCTTC
TRBD2 | TRBJ2-3 | - | TRBV5-1 | CASPVREGQGNTQYF | TGCGCCAGCCCCGTGCGGGAGGGCCAGGGAAATACGCAGTATTTT
TRBD1 | TRBJ1-4 | - | TRBV7-6 | CASSLAGQGLKGNEKLFF | TGTGCCAGCAGCTTAGCCGGACAGGGCCTCAAGGGTAATGAAAAACTGTTTTTT
TRBD2 | TRBJ2-3 | - | TRBV5-5 | CASSLRTSGRSGDTQYF | TGTGCCAGCAGCCTGAGGACTAGCGGGAGATCGGGAGATACGCAGTATTTT
TRBD1 | TRBJ1-4 | few | TRBV30 | CAWRRGQGATNEKLFF | TGTGCCTGGAGACGGGGCCAGGGGGCAACTAATGAAAAACTGTTTTTT
- | TRBJ2-7 | few | TRBV21-1 | CASSSMYWAGRYEQYF | TGTGCCAGCAGCAGTATGTATTGGGCAGGGAGGTACGAGCAGTACTTC
- | TRBJ1-5 | - | TRBV24-1 | CATSDPRTGNQPQHF | TGTGCCACCAGTGACCCGAGGACAGGCAATCAGCCCCAGCATTTT
- | TRBJ1-1 | - | TRBV12-3/TRBV12-4 | CASRQTVNTEAFF | TGTGCCAGCCGCCAGACAGTGAACACTGAAGCTTTCTTT
TRBD2 | TRBJ2-1 | - | TRBV28 | CASSLFHKRGGYNEQFF | TGTGCCAGCAGTTTATTCCATAAGCGGGGGGGCTACAATGAGCAGTTCTTC
TRBD1 | TRBJ2-5 | - | TRBV7-9 | CASSLIGTGGETQYF | TGTGCCAGCAGCTTGATCGGGACAGGGGGCGAGACCCAGTACTTC
- | TRBJ2-2 | - | TRBV5-4 | CASSLGQAGSGELFF | TGTGCCAGCAGCTTGGGCCAGGCTGGCTCCGGGGAGCTGTTTTTT
- | TRBJ1-5 | - | TRBV5-6 | CASSLERAGNNQPQHF | TGTGCCAGCAGCTTGGAACGTGCAGGAAATAATCAGCCCCAGCATTTT
TRBD2 | TRBJ2-3 | - | TRBV5-4 | CASSAPPGGGSTDTQYF | TGTGCCAGCAGCGCGCCCCCTGGGGGGGGGAGCACAGATACGCAGTATTTT
- | TRBJ2-1 | - | TRBV14 | CASSQRTNYNEQFF | TGTGCCAGCAGCCAAAGGACAAACTACAATGAGCAGTTCTTC
- | TRBJ1-2 | - | TRBV3-1/TRBV3-2 | CASSLWGQRLNYGYTF | TGTGCCAGCAGCCTATGGGGACAACGACTTAACTATGGCTACACCTTC
TRBD1 | TRBJ2-5 | - | TRBV28 | CASSFRTGVPRETQYF | TGTGCCAGCAGTTTTAGGACAGGGGTCCCTAGGGAGACCCAGTACTTC
- | TRBJ1-3 | - | TRBV15 | CATGQPTSNTIYF | TGTGCCACTGGACAGCCGACATCAAACACCATATATTTT
- | TRBJ2-7 | few | TRBV2 | CASAPTVYEQYF | TGTGCCAGCGCACCGACAGTCTACGAGCAGTACTTC
TRBD2 | TRBJ2-7 | - | TRBV7-2 | CASSLRIAGGPDEQYF | TGTGCCAGCAGCTTAAGAATAGCGGGGGGCCCCGACGAGCAGTACTTC
TRBD1 | TRBJ2-7 | - | TRBV6-5 | CASSRQGARYEQYF | TGTGCCAGCAGCCGACAGGGGGCGCGCTACGAGCAGTACTTC
TRBD2 | TRBJ2-1 | - | TRBV6-1 | CASSELAGAGRAYNEQFF | TGTGCCAGCAGTGAACTCGCGGGAGCGGGAAGGGCCTACAATGAGCAGTTCTTC
- | TRBJ2-7 | - | TRBV27 | CASSLLRGGYEQYF | TGTGCCAGCAGTTTACTCCGGGGTGGCTACGAGCAGTACTTC
TRBD2 | TRBJ2-1 | - | TRBV27 | CASSLRTSGGANEQFF | TGTGCCAGCAGCCTTAGGACCAGCGGGGGGGCCAATGAGCAGTTCTTC
TRBD1 | TRBJ2-3 | - | TRBV30 | CAWSIRSTGGTTDTQYF | TGTGCCTGGAGTATCCGGTCGACAGGGGGGACCACAGATACGCAGTATTTT
- | TRBJ1-2 | - | TRBV28 | CASSTQSYGYTF | TGTGCCAGCAGTACACAGAGTTATGGCTACACCTTC
TRBD1 | TRBJ2-7 | - | TRBV18 | CASSPTLDRGREQYF | TGTGCCAGCTCACCCACGCTGGACAGGGGCCGCGAGCAGTACTTC
TRBD1 | TRBJ2-5 | - | TRBV3-1/TRBV3-2 | CASSLGTGVLKTQYF | TGTGCCAGCAGCCTAGGGACAGGGGTTTTGAAGACCCAGTACTTC
- | TRBJ1-1 | few | TRBV7-2 | CASSPPRGGARTEAFF | TGTGCCAGCAGCCCTCCCCGGGGGGGCGCAAGGACTGAAGCTTTCTTT
- | TRBJ1-3 | - | TRBV5-4 | CASRTGQGNTIYF | TGTGCCAGCAGGACCGGACAGGGAAACACCATATATTTT
- | TRBJ1-1 | - | TRBV28 | CASSSFDRGKAFF | TGTGCCAGCAGTTCGTTCGACCGGGGAAAAGCTTTCTTT
TRBD2 | TRBJ2-1 | few | TRBV27 | CASSWTSALQGEQFF | TGTGCCAGCAGCTGGACTAGCGCTTTACAGGGGGAGCAGTTCTTC
TRBD2 | TRBJ2-1 | once | TRBV9 | CASSVGQEGLAGEQFF | TGTGCCAGCAGCGTAGGGCAAGAGGGGCTAGCGGGAGAGCAGTTCTTC
TRBD2 | TRBJ2-5 | - | TRBV30 | CAWNLPKAGGQETQYF | TGTGCCTGGAACCTTCCTAAAGCGGGGGGACAAGAGACCCAGTACTTC
- | TRBJ1-1 | many | TRBV5-4 | CASSLSGPNTEAFF | TGTGCCAGCAGCTTGTCAGGCCCGAACACTGAAGCTTTCTTT
TRBD2 | TRBJ2-1 | few | TRBV5-1 | CASSLGTSGRLNEQFF | TGCGCCAGCAGCTTGGGAACTAGCGGGAGGTTGAATGAGCAGTTCTTC
TRBD2 | TRBJ2-2 | - | TRBV7-8 | CASSWGTSGTGELFF | TGTGCCAGCAGCTGGGGGACTAGCGGCACCGGGGAGCTGTTTTTT
- | TRBJ2-3 | - | TRBV6-5 | CASSGQSTDTQYF | TGTGCCAGCAGCGGACAGTCCACAGATACGCAGTATTTT
- | TRBJ2-3 | - | TRBV7-2 | CASRWGGPDTQYF | TGTGCCAGCAGATGGGGGGGGCCAGATACGCAGTATTTT
- | TRBJ1-1 | few | TRBV6-1 | CASSDRGLNTEAFF | TGTGCCAGCAGTGATCGGGGGTTGAACACTGAAGCTTTCTTT
- | TRBJ1-1 | - | TRBV5-5 | CASSLEPMNTEAFF | TGTGCCAGCAGCTTGGAACCTATGAACACTGAAGCTTTCTTT
TRBD1 | TRBJ1-2 | - | TRBV5-1 | CASSLGQGIGYGYTF | TGCGCCAGCAGCTTGGGACAGGGGATTGGATATGGCTACACCTTC
TRBD2 | TRBJ2-3 | once | TRBV5-1 | CASSLRGRTSTDTQYF | TGCGCCAGCAGCTTACGCGGGAGGACTAGCACAGATACGCAGTATTTT